The 9 T cell receptor beta chains below come from one sample, sequenced in a study of blood T cell repertoires in COVID-19 (TCRdb year 2020). Library preparation employed the immunoSEQ multiplex PCR assay. This immuneACCESS table, as held by TCRdb, lists in-frame sequences with V and J called but not all clones. Of the missing ones, under half trace to an unresolved V gene in checked studies; the others have no known cause. The sample contains 130,000 to 150,000 clones, 70% to 85% of them found a single time. The ten largest clonotypes hold roughly 9.2% of the sample. The sequenced sample consisted of PBMCs or T cells enriched from blood (not recorded which). These receptors all come from a man in his fifties who had recovered from COVID-19.

The genes are TRBV4-1 and TRBJ2-6, with no clear D. V lost 0 bases to trimming and J lost 0 bases, with 12 bases between them. Germline lookup yields CDR1 MGHRA and CDR2 YSYEKL. There are 18 residues in the CDR3. CDR3 nucleotide sequence: TGCGCCAGCAGCCAAGATCTTCCCGTATCCTCTGGGGCCAACGTCCTGACTTTC. Residues: CASSQDLPVSSGANVLTF.

The gene calls are TRBV12-5 and TRBJ2-3; 9 positions agree with TRBD1. This CDR3 is built from 15 residues. Looked up from germline, CDR1 is LGHNT and CDR2 is FRNRAP. Losses at the gene ends were 3 bases for V and 1 base for J; bases not matched to a gene: 2. CDR3 sequence (DNA): TGTGCTAGTGGTTTCCGGGACAGGGGCACAGATACGCAGTATTTT. Residues: CASGFRDRGTDTQYF.

This chain links TRBV4-3 with TRBJ2-2; 10 nucleotides line up with TRBD1. There are 17 residues in the CDR3. With 2 bases clipped from V and 9 bases from J, the junction kept 12 bases outside the gene matches. Germline V lookup: CDR1 LGHNA, CDR2 YSLEER. For the CDR3, the DNA is TGCGCCAGCAGCCAATACACCGGGACAGGGGTTATCCGGGAGCTGTTTTTT. Translation gives CASSQYTGTGVIRELFF.

The CDR3 reads CASSSTGITEAFF. In DNA, the CDR3 is TGTGCCAGCTCATCGACAGGGATCACTGAAGCTTTCTTT. The chain uses TRBV18 and TRBJ1-1; TRBD1 aligns across 7 bases. The CDR3 has 13 amino acids. Germline loops: CDR1 KGHSH, CDR2 LQKENI. V lost 5 bases and J lost 4; bases outside the gene matches: 4. The full variable domain, its missing parts supplied by reference TRBV18 and TRBJ1-1, is NAGVMQNPRHLVRRRGQEARLRCSPMKGHSHVYWYRQLPEEGLKFMVYLQKENIIDESGMPKERFSAEFPKEGPSILRIQQVVRGDSAAYFCASSSTGITEAFFGQGTRLTVV.

V gene TRBV5-4 combines with J gene TRBJ2-7, with a tentative D call TRBD2 (7 bases). Germline CDR1 SGHNT, CDR2 YYREEE (reference sequence). The V end lost 7 bases, the J end lost 6 bases, and 14 bases lay between the germline ends. This CDR3 contains 12 residues. Here the CDR3 DNA reads TGTGCCAGCCGCCGGGGGGCATCCGAGCAGTACTTC. This sequence encodes CASRRGASEQYF.

The chain has TRBV5-1 and TRBJ1-2, with 7 nucleotides matching TRBD1. The V gene's germline CDR1 is SGHRS and CDR2 YFSETQ. The length of the CDR3 is 15 residues. V shed 4 bases, J shed 6 bases, and the junction held 12 bases outside the gene matches. CDR3 in DNA: TGCGCCAGCAGCCCCGGAAGGGACAGTATCCATGGCTACACCTTC. Translated: CASSPGRDSIHGYTF.

The genes are TRBV21-1 and TRBJ2-7; the table's D call, TRBD1, has no DNA check behind it. TRBV21-1 is a known pseudogene. The length of the CDR3 is 11 residues. In DNA form, the CDR3 reads TGTGCCAGCAGCAAAGGGGACAGTGAGGCTTTC. It is translated as CASSKGDSEAF.

The chain employs TRBV7-2 and TRBJ2-3; D is undetermined. The V gene lost 5 bases and the J gene lost 8 bases, with 11 bases spanning the gap. The germline gives CDR1 SGHTA, CDR2 FQGNSA. The CDR3 totals 12 residues. The CDR3 DNA reads TGTGCCAGCAGCAGCGACCTAGGTACGCAGTATTTT. Translating it yields CASSSDLGTQYF.

The chain combines TRBV24-1 with TRBJ2-7, with D tentatively TRBD1 (6 bases). Trimming stripped 4 bases from V and 7 bases from J, with 10 bases between. The germline V gene has CDR1 KGHDR and CDR2 SFDVKD. CDR3 length: 12 residues. CDR3 residues: CATSETGTEQYF. The CDR3 bases are TGTGCCACCAGTGAGACCGGGACAGAGCAGTACTTC.